Below are 23 T cell receptor beta chains sequenced from a single sample in a study of shared clonotypes between healthy human individuals. Clones were read by immunoSEQ multiplex PCR, and TCRdb kept only the in-frame ones, dropping some. The sample gives millions of clones, roughly 93% of which show up once; about 0.41% is in the top ten. The specimen was naive CD4+ T cells from PBMCs. Sample subset: CD45RA+ positively selected. These receptors came from a young man in good health. Some clones in this sample may be carry-over from other donors' samples.

The CDR3 protein is CASSSPNEPGGNTIYF. In DNA, the CDR3 is TGTGCCAGCTCTTCACCGAATGAGCCCGGGGGCAACACCATATATTTT. This chain links TRBV11-2 with TRBJ1-3; D may be TRBD1 (6 bases). This CDR3 is 16 amino acids long. V was cut by 8 bases and J by 7 bases, with 24 bases left in between. Germline V gene data show CDR1 as SGHAT and CDR2 as FQNNGV. Full variable domain (rest looked up from reference TRBV11-2 and TRBJ1-3): EAGVAQSPRYKIIEKRQSVAFWCNPISGHATLYWYQQILGQGPKLLIQFQNNGVVDDSQLPKDRFSAERLKGVDSTLKIQPAKLEDSAVYLCASSSPNEPGGNTIYFGEGSWLTVV.

The rearrangement uses TRBV14 and TRBJ2-5; D uncertain. The V and J ends lost 0 bases and 5 bases respectively, with 4 bases between them. The CDR3 is 12 amino acids. Germline CDR1 is SGHDN and CDR2 is FVKESK. CDR3 region: CASSQEWETQYF. The CDR3 nucleotides are TGTGCCAGCAGCCAAGAGTGGGAGACCCAGTACTTC.

J is TRBJ2-5 and V is TRBV7-9, with 7 bases identical to TRBD2. This CDR3 has 15 amino acids. J lost 2 bases, V lost 0 bases, and 3 bases had no gene match. Germline loops: CDR1 SEHNR, CDR2 FQNEAQ (reference sequence). This CDR3 is CASSLAGGKQETQYF. Written as DNA, the CDR3 is TGTGCCAGCAGCTTAGCGGGAGGGAAACAAGAGACCCAGTACTTC.

V gene TRBV7-2 combines with J gene TRBJ1-2; no clear D gene. Between the trimmed V and J ends, which lost 0 bases and 7 bases, there was a span of 9 bases. Germline V gene sequence: CDR1 SGHTA, CDR2 FQGNSA. CDR3 length: 13 amino acids. As DNA, the CDR3 is TGTGCCAGCAGCTTAGCGCGGGCAGTTGGCTACACCTTC. Translated: CASSLARAVGYTF.

V usage is TRBV4-2 and J usage is TRBJ1-5; possible D gene TRBD1, 6 bases. Trimming took 0 bases from V and 4 from J, leaving 10 bases between them. The CDR3 has 15 residues. The germline V gene encodes CDR1 LGHNA and CDR2 YNFKEQ. The CDR3 sequence: CASSQDGQGNQPQHF. CDR3 sequence (DNA): TGTGCCAGCAGCCAAGACGGGCAGGGGAATCAGCCCCAGCATTTT.

The chain has TRBV5-1 and TRBJ1-1, with D hard to call. The V and J ends lost 0 bases and 0 bases respectively, with 9 bases between them. Per the germline V gene, CDR1 is SGHRS and CDR2 is YFSETQ. The CDR3 has 15 residues. The CDR3 region is CASSLGPVLNTEAFF. CDR3 DNA sequence: TGCGCCAGCAGCTTGGGTCCAGTTTTGAACACTGAAGCTTTCTTT.

J is TRBJ2-1 and V is TRBV7-2; 9 nucleotides align to TRBD2. Germline V gene lookup returns CDR1 SGHTA and CDR2 FQGNSA. This CDR3 has 14 amino acids. After removal of 5 bases from V and 6 bases from J, the junction contained 5 bases not matched to a gene. The CDR3 protein is CASSPGLATNEQFF. The CDR3 DNA sequence: TGTGCCAGCAGCCCGGGACTAGCTACCAATGAGCAGTTCTTC.

V usage is TRBV5-6 and J usage is TRBJ2-3; 7 bases match TRBD1. The CDR3 extends over 16 amino acids. Germline trimming cut 5 bases from V and 3 bases from J; bases unmatched to any gene: 12. The germline CDR1 and CDR2 sequences are SGHDT and YYEEEE. CDR3 bases: TGTGCCAGCAGACTCACATACAGGGGCGGGACAGATACGCAGTATTTT. Translating gives CASRLTYRGGTDTQYF.

The rearrangement links TRBV10-2 to TRBJ1-1; perhaps TRBD1 as D (6 bases). Germline V gene sequence: CDR1 WSHSY, CDR2 SAAADI. The CDR3 loop spans 16 amino acids. V shed 0 bases and J shed 5 bases, with 16 bases lying between them. The CDR3 here is CASSESSGGGGTEAFF. CDR3 bases: TGCGCCAGCAGTGAGTCGTCGGGGGGCGGAGGTACTGAAGCTTTCTTT.

This chain uses TRBV5-4 with TRBJ1-2; no reliable D call. Trimming removed 2 bases from V and 4 bases from J, with 12 bases in between. CDR3 length: 14 amino acids. CDR1 SGHNT and CDR2 YYREEE come from the germline V gene (reference sequence). CDR3 residues: CASSFYPRSYGYTF. The CDR3 DNA reads TGTGCCAGCAGCTTTTATCCCCGCTCCTATGGCTACACCTTC.

J is TRBJ1-1 and V is TRBV9, with TRBD1 matching over 7 bases. This CDR3 spans 13 amino acids. Trimming removed 5 bases from V and 5 bases from J; junction bases left unmatched: 6. Germline loops: CDR1 SGDLS, CDR2 YYNGEE. The CDR3 sequence: CASSFNRGTEAFF. CDR3 DNA sequence: TGTGCCAGCAGTTTTAACAGGGGTACTGAAGCTTTCTTT.

This chain connects TRBV25-1 to TRBJ1-1; D is undetermined. The germline V gene encodes CDR1 MGHDK and CDR2 SYGVNS. The length of the CDR3 is 15 residues. The V end lost 3 bases, the J end lost 2 bases, and 13 bases lay between the germline ends. The CDR3 bases are TGTGCCAGCAGTGATTGGGTTGGGATAAACACTGAAGCTTTCTTT. This codes for CASSDWVGINTEAFF.

The chain employs TRBV6-1 and TRBJ2-2; D gene ambiguous. Germline V gene sequence: CDR1 MNHNS, CDR2 SASEGT. The CDR3 is 14 residues long. Trimming took 5 bases from V and 2 from J, leaving 9 bases between them. For the CDR3, the DNA is TGTGCCAGCAGTCAGGACCCTAACACCGGGGAGCTGTTTTTT. The encoded protein is CASSQDPNTGELFF.

The chain carries TRBV7-2 and TRBJ2-1, with 10 bases that match TRBD2. CDR1 SGHTA and CDR2 FQGNSA come from the germline V gene. J gave up 10 bases and V 6 bases, and 12 bases lay outside the gene matches. The CDR3 spans 15 residues. CDR3 in amino acids: CASSSSGRAFREQFF. In DNA, the CDR3 is TGTGCCAGCAGTTCAAGCGGGAGGGCCTTCCGGGAGCAGTTCTTC.

The V gene is TRBV7-8, the J gene TRBJ2-7, with D uncertain. The CDR3 spans 13 residues. The germline gives CDR1 SGHVS, CDR2 FQNEAQ. Between the trimmed V and J ends, which lost 1 base and 12 bases, there was a span of 16 bases. Written as DNA, the CDR3 is TGTGCCAGCAGCTTAGATTTGGCCTCACGGACGTACTTC. Translated, it gives CASSLDLASRTYF.

This rearrangement joins TRBV5-1 to TRBJ2-7, with D possibly being TRBD1 (6 bases). The ends were cut back, 2 bases at V and 2 bases at J, with 11 bases in the middle. CDR3 length: 14 residues. Germline loops: CDR1 SGHRS, CDR2 YFSETQ. CDR3 amino acids: CASSLGTITYEQYF. Written as DNA, the CDR3 is TGCGCCAGCAGCTTAGGGACAATTACCTACGAGCAGTACTTC. Combining the CDR3 with reference TRBV5-1 and TRBJ2-7 gives the whole variable domain KAGVTQTPRYLIKTRGQQVTLSCSPISGHRSVSWYQQTPGQGLQFLFEYFSETQRNKGNFPGRFSGRQFSNSRSEMNVSTLELGDSALYLCASSLGTITYEQYFGPGTRLTVT.

The chain is built from TRBV18 and TRBJ2-1; weak D call: TRBD1 (5 bases). CDR3 length equals 15 residues. Germline assignment: CDR1 KGHSH and CDR2 LQKENI. The ends were cut back, 3 bases at V and 2 bases at J, with 11 bases in the middle. This CDR3 reads CASSPRAGPYNEQFF. The CDR3 DNA sequence: TGTGCCAGCTCACCCCGGGCAGGGCCCTACAATGAGCAGTTCTTC.

This chain connects TRBV7-9 to TRBJ1-1; 9 nucleotides align to TRBD1. V shed 5 bases, J shed 5 bases, and the junction held 9 bases outside the gene matches. The CDR3 spans 15 residues. From germline, CDR1 is SEHNR and CDR2 FQNEAQ (reference sequence). CDR3 DNA: TGTGCCAGCAGCAAAGACAGGGGGGAACGGACTGAAGCTTTCTTT. Its protein is CASSKDRGERTEAFF. The whole variable domain, remainder taken from reference TRBV7-9 and TRBJ1-1, is DTGVSQNPRHKITKRGQNVTFRCDPISEHNRLYWYRQTLGQGPEFLTYFQNEAQLEKSRLLSDRFSAERPKGSFSTLEIQRTEQGDSAMYLCASSKDRGERTEAFFGQGTRLTVV.

The gene calls are TRBV5-1 and TRBJ2-1, with 12 positions matching TRBD1. Germline assignment: CDR1 SGHRS and CDR2 YFSETQ. The CDR3 extends over 16 amino acids. The junction had 11 bases not matched to a gene; V was cut back by 4 bases and J by 9 bases. The CDR3 protein is CASSLPTGQGAGEQFF. CDR3 nucleotide sequence: TGCGCCAGCAGCCTACCAACGGGACAGGGGGCCGGTGAGCAGTTCTTC.

This chain joins TRBV6-5 and TRBJ2-5; possible D gene TRBD2, 7 bases. CDR1 MNHEY and CDR2 SVGAGI come from the germline V gene. This CDR3 comprises 13 residues. The V end was cut by 11 bases, the J end by 2 bases, with 15 bases between. The CDR3 sequence: CAGGVGQQETQYF. The CDR3 nucleotides are TGTGCCGGGGGGGTCGGACAGCAAGAGACCCAGTACTTC.

This chain links TRBV29-1 with TRBJ2-1; no firm D call. Between the trimmed V and J ends, which lost 7 bases and 6 bases, there was a span of 7 bases. The germline V gene has CDR1 SQVTM and CDR2 ANQGSEA. The CDR3 loop spans 10 amino acids. The CDR3 bases are TGCAGCGGTGGGTTCAATGAGCAGTTCTTC. Protein product: CSGGFNEQFF.

The chain links TRBV29-1 to TRBJ2-5; D may be TRBD2 (6 bases). CDR3 length equals 12 residues. The germline V and J ends were trimmed by 4 bases and 2 bases, with 8 bases remaining between them. The V gene's germline CDR1 is SQVTM and CDR2 ANQGSEA. The CDR3 here is CSVGREQETQYF. The CDR3 DNA is TGCAGCGTTGGGAGGGAACAAGAGACCCAGTACTTC.

The V call is TRBV4-3, the J call TRBJ2-5, with D perhaps matching TRBD1 or TRBD2 (6 bases each). Looked up from germline, CDR1 is LGHNA and CDR2 is YSLEER. The CDR3 runs to 17 residues. V was shortened by 4 bases and J by 1 base, with 19 bases between the two germline ends. The CDR3 region is CASSRGRGLLGQETQYF. Here the CDR3 DNA reads TGCGCCAGCAGCCGGGGCCGGGGGCTTCTAGGCCAAGAGACCCAGTACTTC.